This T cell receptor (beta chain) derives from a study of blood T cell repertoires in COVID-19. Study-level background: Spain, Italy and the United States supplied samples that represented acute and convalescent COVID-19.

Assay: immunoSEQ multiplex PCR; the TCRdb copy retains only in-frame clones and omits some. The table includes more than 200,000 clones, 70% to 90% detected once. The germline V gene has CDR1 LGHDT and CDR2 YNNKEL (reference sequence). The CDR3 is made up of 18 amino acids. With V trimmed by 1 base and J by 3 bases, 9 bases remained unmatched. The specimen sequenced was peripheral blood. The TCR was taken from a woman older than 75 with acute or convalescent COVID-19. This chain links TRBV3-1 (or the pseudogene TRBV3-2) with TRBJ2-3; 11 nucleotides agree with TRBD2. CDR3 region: CASSQGDSGGALTDTQYF. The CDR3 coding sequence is TGTGCCAGCAGCCAAGGTGATAGCGGGGGGGCGTTGACAGATACGCAGTATTTT.